This TCR beta chain came from a study of regulatory T cells in long-lasting Graves disease. Arm-PCR of CDR3 regions and iRepertoire HTBI primers were the basis on which TCR beta libraries were built. TCRdb reprocessed the multiplex PCR reads with MiXCR, giving one entry per CDR3 protein. The sample consists of about 220,000 distinct CDR3 sequences, less than 20% of them appearing once. This clonotype has at least ten counts. The CDR3 covers 17 residues. Germline V gene data show CDR1 as LGHDT and CDR2 as YNNKEL (reference sequence). Trimming took off 0 bases at V and 1 base at J, with 15 bases between the two ends. Time point: newly diagnosed GD, antithyroid drugs for less than 3 months. There was RNA extracted from PBMCs, and the TCR library was made from it. A further study also used this sample, focusing on T cells in Graves' hyperthyroidism and ophthalmopathy. That investigation notes: Blood shared most expanded thyroid clonotypes above 0.001.

Sequencing was performed on peripheral blood mononuclear cells (PBMCs), taken at new diagnosis, from a patient treated with antithyroid drugs. The receptor was derived from a woman younger than 45 with Graves disease. The V and J genes are TRBV3-1 and TRBJ1-1; D is uncertain. CDR3 coding DNA: TGTGCCAGCAGCCAAGATGAGAGAGAATGGACGAACACTGAAGCTTTCTTT. Translating gives CASSQDEREWTNTEAFF.